This is a list of T cell receptor beta chains from one sample in a study of stem cell transplantation in POMP-related autoinflammatory disease. Profiled with immunoSEQ multiplex PCR; TCRdb holds only in-frame clones, not every one. The table has some 68,000 clones, roughly 91% seen once. Sequences were derived from CD4+ T cells from PBMCs, sampled after stem cell transplantation. The receptors were sampled from a human patient with POMP-related autoinflammation and immune dysregulation (PRAID). Part of the T cell pool may stem from the graft donor. CDR3s include the opening cysteine and the closing phenylalanine or tryptophan. Each record gives: V gene, CDR3 length, D gene, J gene, clone size, CDR3 protein, CDR3 DNA. The D gene is left open where the match is weak. Size values are once, few and many counts, or a class for expanded clones, and some rows have none.

>TRBV11-2|15|TRBD1|TRBJ1-3|NA
CASSGYGTAGNTIYF
TGTGCCAGCAGCGGCTACGGGACAGCTGGAAACACCATATATTTT
>TRBV30|14|TRBD2|TRBJ2-7|NA
CASGLAGARAEQYF
TGTGCCTCCGGACTAGCGGGAGCTCGGGCCGAGCAGTACTTC
>TRBV11-2|19|NA|TRBJ1-4|NA
CASSLVPGRAKATNEKLFF
TGTGCCAGCAGCTTAGTTCCAGGGAGGGCCAAAGCAACTAATGAAAAACTGTTTTTT
>TRBV5-4|15|NA|TRBJ2-2|NA
CASSPWGGRTGELFF
TGTGCCAGCAGCCCATGGGGGGGGCGCACCGGGGAGCTGTTTTTT
>TRBV19|15|NA|TRBJ2-7|NA
CASSPRWGSPYEQYF
TGTGCCAGTAGTCCCCGGTGGGGAAGTCCCTACGAGCAGTACTTC
>TRBV18|15|NA|TRBJ1-1|NA
CASSPGGGGGTEAFF
TGTGCCAGCTCACCCGGCGGCGGTGGGGGCACTGAAGCTTTCTTT
>TRBV12-3/TRBV12-4|13|NA|TRBJ1-1|NA
CASSNTGFTEAFF
TGTGCCAGCAGCAACACAGGTTTTACTGAAGCTTTCTTT
>TRBV5-1|12|NA|TRBJ1-5|NA
CASSHPNQPQHF
TGCGCCAGCAGCCATCCAAATCAGCCCCAGCATTTT
>TRBV19|16|TRBD1|TRBJ2-3|NA
CASHPWTGTSTDTQYF
TGTGCCAGTCATCCCTGGACAGGAACTAGCACAGATACGCAGTATTTT
>TRBV18|14|NA|TRBJ2-5|NA
CASHRTSGIGTQYF
TGTGCCAGCCATAGGACCAGCGGAATAGGGACCCAGTACTTC
>TRBV10-3|13|NA|TRBJ2-3|once
CAIRGSSTDTQYF
TGTGCCATCAGAGGGTCCAGCACAGATACGCAGTATTTT
>TRBV24-1|18|TRBD2|TRBJ2-5|few
CATSDLGTSGRGGETQYF
TGTGCCACCAGTGATTTGGGGACTAGCGGGAGGGGAGGAGAGACCCAGTACTTC
>TRBV7-2|12|NA|TRBJ2-2|NA
CASSPYIGELFF
TGTGCCAGCAGCCCGTACATCGGGGAGCTGTTTTTT
>TRBV7-9|12|NA|TRBJ2-7|NA
CASSLDSRKQYF
TGTGCCAGCAGCTTAGACAGTCGAAAGCAGTACTTC
>TRBV28|14|TRBD1|TRBJ1-4|NA
CASGDGQGGEKLFF
TGTGCCAGCGGGGACGGACAGGGTGGAGAAAAACTGTTTTTT
>TRBV5-4|14|TRBD1|TRBJ2-4|once
CASRRTGGTNIQYF
TGTGCCAGCAGAAGGACAGGGGGTACGAACATTCAGTACTTC
>TRBV4-1|14|NA|TRBJ2-7|NA
CASSQFGPNYEQYF
TGCGCCAGCAGCCAGTTTGGGCCAAACTACGAGCAGTACTTC
>TRBV20-1|15|TRBD2|TRBJ2-1|NA
CSASRGGGSHNEQFF
TGCAGTGCTAGTCGGGGCGGGGGATCTCACAATGAGCAGTTCTTC
>TRBV25-1|11|NA|TRBJ1-1|NA
CATPGNTEAFF
TGTGCCACCCCGGGAAACACTGAAGCTTTCTTT
>TRBV2|14|NA|TRBJ1-5|NA
CASSETSGGQPQHF
TGTGCCAGCAGTGAAACATCCGGAGGTCAGCCCCAGCATTTT
>TRBV5-5|16|TRBD1|TRBJ2-1|NA
CASSLPLTGGLDEQFF
TGTGCCAGCAGCTTGCCCCTGACAGGGGGCCTAGATGAGCAGTTCTTC
>TRBV3-1/TRBV3-2|16|NA|TRBJ2-5|NA
CASSQNDPVLQGTQYF
TGTGCCAGCAGCCAAAATGACCCGGTGTTACAAGGGACCCAGTACTTC
>TRBV27|15|NA|TRBJ2-2|NA
CASRGQLGWVGELFF
TGTGCCAGCAGGGGTCAGCTAGGGTGGGTCGGGGAGCTGTTTTTT
>TRBV10-3|12|TRBD1|TRBJ1-2|few
CAINRQGDGYTF
TGTGCCATCAACCGACAGGGAGATGGCTACACCTTC
>TRBV28|15|NA|TRBJ1-6|NA
CASSSGGSYNSPLHF
TGTGCCAGCAGTTCGGGGGGTTCCTATAATTCACCCCTCCACTTT
>TRBV4-1|15|TRBD1|TRBJ2-1|NA
CASRRQGRGYNEQFF
TGCGCCAGCAGGAGACAGGGAAGGGGATACAATGAGCAGTTCTTC
>TRBV5-1|16|NA|TRBJ1-1|NA
CASSLGDRRGNTEAFF
TGCGCCAGCAGCTTGGGTGACAGGCGAGGGAACACTGAAGCTTTCTTT
>TRBV27|15|TRBD1|TRBJ1-4|NA
CASSSQGGMDEKLFF
TGTGCCAGCAGTTCTCAGGGGGGGATGGATGAAAAACTGTTTTTT
>TRBV7-9|19|TRBD1|TRBJ2-6|NA
CASTPTPRTGRPGANVLTF
TGTGCCAGCACCCCAACCCCCCGGACAGGGCGTCCCGGGGCCAACGTCCTGACTTTC
>TRBV5-1|15|TRBD2|TRBJ2-1|NA
CASSPTSGTYNEQFF
TGCGCCAGCAGCCCGACTAGCGGGACCTACAATGAGCAGTTCTTC
>TRBV5-1|14|NA|TRBJ2-7|NA
CASSLAPGSYEQYF
TGCGCCAGCAGCTTGGCCCCCGGCTCCTACGAGCAGTACTTC
>TRBV13|14|TRBD1|TRBJ2-4|NA
CASSRDRVMNIQYF
TGTGCCAGCAGCCGGGACAGGGTGATGAACATTCAGTACTTC
>TRBV2|13|NA|TRBJ1-1|NA
CASSWGTNTEAFF
TGTGCCAGCAGTTGGGGGACGAACACTGAAGCTTTCTTT
>TRBV7-9|14|NA|TRBJ2-5|NA
CASSLRQAQETQYF
TGTGCCAGCAGCCTAAGACAGGCCCAAGAGACCCAGTACTTC
>TRBV19|12|NA|TRBJ1-4|NA
CASSEKGEKLFF
TGTGCCAGTAGTGAGAAGGGTGAAAAACTGTTTTTT
>TRBV19|15|TRBD1|TRBJ2-2|NA
CASTQDRGLSGELFF
TGTGCCAGCACACAGGACAGGGGTCTTTCCGGGGAGCTGTTTTTT
>TRBV24-1|15|NA|TRBJ2-5|NA
CATSDLNRDQETQYF
TGTGCCACCAGTGATTTAAATAGGGACCAAGAGACCCAGTACTTC
>TRBV28|13|NA|TRBJ1-5|NA
CASSSQRNQPQHF
TGTGCCAGCAGTTCACAGAGAAATCAGCCCCAGCATTTT
>TRBV6-5|14|NA|TRBJ1-5|NA
CASSYSYDHQPQHF
TGTGCCAGCAGTTACTCGTACGACCATCAGCCCCAGCATTTT
>TRBV15|15|NA|TRBJ1-2|NA
CATSREAGANYGYTF
TGTGCCACCAGCAGAGAGGCAGGGGCTAACTATGGCTACACCTTC
>TRBV10-3|15|TRBD1|TRBJ2-7|NA
CAISFRDRGTYEQYF
TGTGCCATCAGTTTCCGGGACAGGGGCACCTACGAGCAGTACTTC
>TRBV18|14|NA|TRBJ2-5|NA
CASSPITSEETQYF
TGTGCCAGCTCACCGATTACGAGTGAAGAGACCCAGTACTTC
>TRBV24-1|14|NA|TRBJ2-5|NA
CATWTPQGRETQYF
TGTGCCACCTGGACCCCTCAGGGGCGGGAGACCCAGTACTTC
>TRBV18|15|TRBD2|TRBJ2-1|NA
CASSPPLAGDNEQFF
TGTGCCAGCTCACCACCACTAGCGGGAGATAATGAGCAGTTCTTC
>TRBV5-1|18|NA|TRBJ2-1|NA
CASSFVGAGAVGTNEQFF
TGCGCCAGCAGCTTCGTTGGCGCCGGGGCGGTGGGTACCAATGAGCAGTTCTTC
>TRBV10-3|16|NA|TRBJ1-2|NA
CAISVSPGQTNYGYTF
TGTGCCATCAGTGTGTCCCCGGGACAAACCAACTATGGCTACACCTTC
>TRBV7-8|14|NA|TRBJ1-1|NA
CASSHGTANTEAFF
TGTGCCAGCAGCCACGGGACGGCGAACACTGAAGCTTTCTTT
>TRBV30|15|NA|TRBJ1-5|once
CAWTTAGAPNQPQHF
TGTGCCTGGACCACCGCGGGGGCCCCCAATCAGCCCCAGCATTTT
>TRBV14|16|TRBD2|TRBJ2-3|once
CASSQFTSGRTDTQYF
TGTGCCAGCAGCCAATTTACTAGCGGGAGGACAGATACGCAGTATTTT
>TRBV9|13|TRBD1|TRBJ1-1|NA
CASSWTGNTEAFF
TGTGCCAGCAGCTGGACAGGGAACACTGAAGCTTTCTTT
>TRBV19|14|NA|TRBJ1-6|NA
CASSHSRPISPLHF
TGTGCCAGTAGTCACAGTCGTCCGATTTCACCCCTCCACTTT
>TRBV28|15|TRBD1|TRBJ2-2|NA
CASSLSRGFTGELFF
TGTGCCAGCAGTTTATCCAGGGGGTTCACCGGGGAGCTGTTTTTT
>TRBV28|15|TRBD1|TRBJ1-5|NA
CASSFRDRGGQPQHF
TGTGCCAGCAGTTTCAGAGACAGGGGTGGGCAGCCCCAGCATTTT